The source of this T cell receptor beta chain is a study of identical twins. Study results and limitations: Memory repertoires lacked the insertion deficit that abundant cord blood beta clonotypes showed.

It was template switching that added a universal primer site, and there were unique molecular identifiers on the cDNA. TCRdb re-called the 5' RACE reads with MiXCR, one entry per CDR3 protein. Of about 1.7 million distinct CDR3 sequences in the sample, roughly 35% were seen once. Among all donors, each was a healthy Caucasian. Per germline, CDR1 SQVTM and CDR2 ANQGSEA. The CDR3 covers 12 residues. Concerning this clonotype: Its antigen is unidentified. This may stem from a read error, because a much larger clone lies one nucleotide away.

V usage is TRBV29-1 and J usage is TRBJ1-1; D is unclear. Sequencing was carried out using cord blood. This clonotype was obtained from a newborn girl in good health. CDR3 in amino acids: CGVERESTEAFF. The DNA for the CDR3 is TGCGGCGTTGAAAGGGAGAGCACTGAAGCTTTCTTT.